This TCR beta chain was retrieved from a study of CD8 T cells in ankylosing spondylitis (dated by TCRdb to 2015 to 2018). Turning to the overall study: To find TCR variants linked to disease, the study profiled T cell receptor beta repertoires in ankylosing spondylitis patients and healthy donors. The full study cohort was made up of 20 to 25 ankylosing spondylitis patients and over 90 healthy donors. Peripheral blood was sampled, and synovial fluid was also collected from ankylosing spondylitis patients. Overall study outcomes, separate from this receptor: The disease-linked clones were reported as significantly enriched in matched synovial fluid samples from ankylosing spondylitis patients. The disease-linked clones had a CD8+ phenotype and were found at relatively low frequencies in peripheral blood. A TCR beta motif of seven or eight highly homologous amino acid variants appeared characteristic of blood from ankylosing spondylitis patients. Some of the motif variants had been reported before in the synovial fluid and blood of reactive arthritis patients, a finding that suggests common disease-initiation mechanisms.

The CDR3 numbers 13 residues from cysteine through phenylalanine. Only the CDR3 part of the read is kept: 39 bases, read in frame from the first base. Compared with germline, V lacks 2 bases and J lacks 4 bases; bases without a gene match: 1. CDR1 and CDR2 (SGHTA, FQGNSA) derive from the germline V gene. This clonotype was found many times. Its antigen target is currently unknown. The input lacks base qualities; no much larger clone sits a single base away. Reads for this sample came from an Illumina HiSeq 2500. Quantitative 5'-RACE with molecular barcodes was used to prepare TCR beta libraries. Processing in the source paper ran as follows. Disease-linked TCR variants were identified with a new computational method built on a probabilistic model of VDJ rearrangement. The public reads were quality trimmed at Q25 with fastp and then assembled into clones with MiXCR by TCRdb, keeping productive beta chains. Rows merge per CDR3 protein into single entries with the most common DNA and genes. TCRdb's processing, not the authors' own work, is the source of the V and J calls. The sample table records some 200,000 distinct CDR3 sequences; about a quarter of these occur just once. The ten largest account for under 8% of the sample.

The material sequenced was blood, either unsorted or a sorted T cell fraction (not recorded which). The source of this sequence is a male donor with ankylosing spondylitis or in good health (not recorded which). This sequence uses TRBV7-2 and TRBJ1-2; TRBD1 matches 7 bases in the middle. The CDR3 protein is CASSLRDSYGYTF. The DNA reads as follows: TGTGCCAGCAGCTTAAGGGACAGCTATGGCTACACCTTC.